Listed here are 13 T cell receptor beta chains from one sample, sequenced in a study of cytotoxic CD8 clonotypes in ibrutinib-treated CLL. Profiling relied on immunoSEQ multiplex PCR, and the TCRdb table lists in-frame clones only, not all of them. Seen here are approximately 150,000 clones, 70% to 85% observed once, and the top ten hold 4.6%. The input for sequencing was PBMCs, taken after 24 months of ibrutinib treatment. These TCRs come from a human donor with chronic lymphocytic leukemia.

The CDR3: CASSLGTSGINEQFF. The CDR3 DNA reads as TGTGCCAGCAGCTTGGGGACTAGCGGTATCAATGAGCAGTTCTTC. V usage is TRBV7-6 and J usage is TRBJ2-1, with TRBD2 matching 11 bases. Germline V gene data show CDR1 as SGHVS and CDR2 as FNYEAQ. Trimming took 3 bases from V and 6 from J; bases not matched to a gene: 4. The CDR3 length is 15 residues.

The J gene is TRBJ1-1, the V gene TRBV5-1; D is possibly TRBD1 (6 bases). The V gene's germline CDR1 is SGHRS and CDR2 YFSETQ. Trimming removed 2 bases from V and 4 bases from J, with 12 bases in between. This CDR3 comprises 14 residues. The CDR3 DNA follows: TGCGCCAGCAGCTTCACCTCGGACAGCACTGAAGCTTTCTTT. It codes for CASSFTSDSTEAFF.

The V gene is TRBV5-4, the J gene TRBJ1-1; 12 bases line up with TRBD1. The CDR3 is 16 residues long. Germline V CDR1 and CDR2: SGHNT, YYREEE (reference sequence). V shed 1 base, J shed 6 bases, and the junction held 7 bases outside the gene matches. CDR3: CASSLSGTGGFAEAFF. The DNA for the CDR3 is TGTGCCAGCAGCTTGTCGGGGACAGGGGGCTTCGCTGAAGCTTTCTTT.

DNA for the CDR3: TGCGCCAGCAGTGGGGGGGACGAGCTGGAGGACACTGAAGCTTTCTTT. Amino acids: CASSGGDELEDTEAFF. The V call is TRBV10-1, the J call TRBJ1-1; a possible D gene is TRBD1 (5 bases). Per the germline V gene, CDR1 is WNHNN and CDR2 is SYGVQD (reference sequence). Trimming removed 4 bases from V and 3 bases from J, with 18 bases in between. The CDR3 loop spans 16 amino acids.

CDR3 bases: TGTGCCAGCAGCTTGAGGAAAATCAACACCGGGGAGCTGTTTTTT. Protein sequence: CASSLRKINTGELFF. The V call is TRBV5-5, the J call TRBJ2-2, with D unclear. Between the trimmed V and J ends, which lost 1 base and 2 bases, there was a span of 9 bases. The CDR3 sequence is 15 residues long. CDR1 and CDR2 (germline): SGHKS, YYEKEE (reference sequence).

The chain is built from TRBV19 and TRBJ2-7; 13 bases line up with TRBD2. Trimming took 7 bases from V and 2 from J; bases not matched to a gene: 5. CDR3 length: 15 residues. Germline loops: CDR1 LNHDA, CDR2 SQIVND (reference sequence). The CDR3 here is CASTLGTSGTYEQYF. DNA of the CDR3: TGTGCCAGTACCCTTGGGACTAGCGGGACCTACGAGCAGTACTTC.

The chain combines TRBV14 with TRBJ1-5; D unclear. The ends were cut back, 3 bases at V and 0 bases at J, with 0 bases in the middle. The CDR3 has 12 amino acids. Germline-derived CDR1 and CDR2 are SGHDN and FVKESK. The chain's CDR3 is CASSHSNQPQHF. CDR3 DNA: TGTGCCAGCAGCCATAGCAATCAGCCCCAGCATTTT.

V gene TRBV7-3 combines with J gene TRBJ1-1; D might be TRBD1 (6 bases). Germline values: CDR1 SGHTA, CDR2 FQGTGA. V gave up 5 bases and J gave up 0 bases, with 13 bases separating them. The CDR3 covers 15 residues. In DNA form, the CDR3 reads TGTGCCAGCAGCCAGGACAGTAACATGAACACTGAAGCTTTCTTT. Its protein is CASSQDSNMNTEAFF.

The rearrangement links TRBV7-9 to TRBJ1-1; 7 bases align to TRBD1. Trimming took 5 bases from V and 5 from J; bases not matched to a gene: 8. The CDR3 extends over 14 amino acids. CDR1 is SEHNR and CDR2 is FQNEAQ in the germline V gene (reference sequence). This chain's CDR3 is CASSPQRGQTEAFF. The CDR3 DNA is TGTGCCAGCAGCCCTCAAAGGGGGCAGACTGAAGCTTTCTTT.

This chain connects TRBV5-4 to TRBJ1-1; D is possibly TRBD1 (5 bases). This CDR3 is 14 amino acids long. The germline V gene has CDR1 SGHNT and CDR2 YYREEE (reference sequence). With 3 bases removed from V and 1 base from J, the gap between germline ends came to 10 bases. CDR3 in DNA: TGTGCCAGCAGCTACCGGGACCCGAACACTGAAGCTTTCTTT. Residues: CASSYRDPNTEAFF.

This chain connects TRBV6-5 to TRBJ1-2; TRBD1 matches 8 bases. J was trimmed by 1 base and V by 2 bases; bases with no gene match: 3. The CDR3 is made up of 15 amino acids. Germline CDR1 MNHEY, CDR2 SVGAGI. CDR3 sequence: CASSYGTGGNYGYTF. In DNA form, the CDR3 reads TGTGCCAGCAGTTACGGGACAGGTGGTAACTATGGCTACACCTTC.

This chain joins TRBV27 and TRBJ2-1; D possibly matches TRBD1 or TRBD2 (6 bases each). Germline V gene lookup returns CDR1 MNHEY and CDR2 SMNVEV (reference sequence). Between the trimmed V and J ends, which lost 2 bases and 6 bases, there was a span of 8 bases. The CDR3 contains 13 residues. Here the CDR3 reads CASSLRGPNEQFF. As DNA, the CDR3 is TGTGCCAGCAGTTTACGGGGGCCCAATGAGCAGTTCTTC.

The J gene is TRBJ2-3, the V gene TRBV7-3; D is unclear. V lost 3 bases and J lost 3, with 10 bases in between. Germline V CDR1 and CDR2: SGHTA, FQGTGA. The CDR3 extends over 14 amino acids. The CDR3 sequence: CASSLIGRTDTQYF. The CDR3 nucleotides are TGTGCCAGCAGCTTGATCGGTAGGACAGATACGCAGTATTTT.